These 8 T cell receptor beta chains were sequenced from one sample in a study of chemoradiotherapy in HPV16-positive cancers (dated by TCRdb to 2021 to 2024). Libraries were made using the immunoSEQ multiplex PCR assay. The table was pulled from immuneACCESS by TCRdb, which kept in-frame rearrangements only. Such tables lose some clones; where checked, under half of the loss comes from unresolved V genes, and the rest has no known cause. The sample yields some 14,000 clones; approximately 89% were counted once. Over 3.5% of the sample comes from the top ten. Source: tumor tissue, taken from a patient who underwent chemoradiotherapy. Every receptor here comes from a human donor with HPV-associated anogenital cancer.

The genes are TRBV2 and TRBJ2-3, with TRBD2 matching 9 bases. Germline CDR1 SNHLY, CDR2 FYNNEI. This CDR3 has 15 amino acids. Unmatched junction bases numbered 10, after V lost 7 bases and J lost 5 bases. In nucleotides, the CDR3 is TGTGCCAGCATGGGCGGGAGGGCCCGGGGAGATACGCAGTATTTT. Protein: CASMGGRARGDTQYF.

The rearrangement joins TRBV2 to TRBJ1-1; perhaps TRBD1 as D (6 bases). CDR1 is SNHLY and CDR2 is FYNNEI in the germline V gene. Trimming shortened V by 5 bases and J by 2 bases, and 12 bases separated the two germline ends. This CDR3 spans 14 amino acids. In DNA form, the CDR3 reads TGTGCCAGCAGTCAACAGGGTAGTAACACTGAAGCTTTCTTT. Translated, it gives CASSQQGSNTEAFF.

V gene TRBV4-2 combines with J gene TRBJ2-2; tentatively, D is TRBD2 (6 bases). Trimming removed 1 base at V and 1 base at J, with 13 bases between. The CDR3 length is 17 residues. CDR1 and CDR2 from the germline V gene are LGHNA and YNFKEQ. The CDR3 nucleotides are TGTGCCAGCAGCCAAGTGGGAGGAGACGGGAACACCGGGGAGCTGTTTTTT. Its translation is CASSQVGGDGNTGELFF.

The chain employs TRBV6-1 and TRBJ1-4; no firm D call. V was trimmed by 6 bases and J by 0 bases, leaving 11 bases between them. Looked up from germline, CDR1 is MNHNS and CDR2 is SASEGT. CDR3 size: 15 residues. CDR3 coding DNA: TGTGCCAGCAGCGAGGATCATGCAACTAATGAAAAACTGTTTTTT. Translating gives CASSEDHATNEKLFF.

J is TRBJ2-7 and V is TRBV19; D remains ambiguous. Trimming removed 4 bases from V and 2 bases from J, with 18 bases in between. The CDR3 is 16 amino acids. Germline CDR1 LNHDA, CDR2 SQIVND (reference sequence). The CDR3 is CASSNPVQAATYEQYF. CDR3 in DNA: TGTGCCAGTAGTAACCCAGTGCAGGCGGCCACCTACGAGCAGTACTTC. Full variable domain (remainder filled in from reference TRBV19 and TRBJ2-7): DGGITQSPKYLFRKEGQNVTLSCEQNLNHDAMYWYRQDPGQGLRLIYYSQIVNDFQKGDIAEGYSVSREKKESFPLTVTSAQKNPTAFYLCASSNPVQAATYEQYFGPGTRLTVT.

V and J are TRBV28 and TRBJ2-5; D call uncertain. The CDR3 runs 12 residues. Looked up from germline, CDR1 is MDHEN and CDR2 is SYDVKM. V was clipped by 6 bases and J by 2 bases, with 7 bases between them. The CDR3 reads CASSKSQETQYF. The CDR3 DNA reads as TGTGCCAGCAGCAAGTCGCAAGAGACCCAGTACTTC.

The CDR3 loop reads CAWSAGSPGYTF. The DNA for the CDR3 is TGTGCCTGGAGTGCAGGGTCGCCTGGCTACACCTTC. The chain combines TRBV30 with TRBJ1-2; D perhaps matches TRBD1 (5 bases). V was trimmed by 1 base and J by 7 bases, leaving 10 bases between them. Germline-derived CDR1 and CDR2 are GTSNPN and SVGIG (reference sequence). CDR3 length equals 12 residues.

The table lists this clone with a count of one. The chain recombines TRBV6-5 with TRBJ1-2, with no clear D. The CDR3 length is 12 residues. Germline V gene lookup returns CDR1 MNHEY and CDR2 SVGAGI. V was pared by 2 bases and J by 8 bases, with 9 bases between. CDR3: CASSYNGWGYTF. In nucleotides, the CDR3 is TGTGCCAGCAGTTACAATGGGTGGGGCTACACCTTC.